A selection of T cell receptor beta chains follows, all from one sample in a study of blood T cell repertoires in COVID-19. Clones were sequenced by immunoSEQ multiplex PCR, and TCRdb holds only the in-frame ones, with some missing. The data show approximately 90,000 clones, around 85% seen once. Sequencing was performed on peripheral blood. Source of these receptors: a man older than 75 with acute or convalescent COVID-19. Both conserved end residues are trimmed from each CDR3. D genes are given only for firm matches.

d_call	j_call	v_call	cdr3_aa
TRBD1	TRBJ2-7	TRBV6-5	ASRTGGGYEQY
TRBD1	TRBJ1-1	TRBV20-1	SASGPGPTGLDTEAF
TRBD2	TRBJ2-7	TRBV6-5	ASSLSGSPSYEQY
.	TRBJ1-4	TRBV15	ATSRLTGEREEKLF
TRBD2	TRBJ2-5	TRBV7-3	ASSLRSGKETQY
.	TRBJ1-3	TRBV15	ATGGYGNTIY
TRBD1	TRBJ2-7	TRBV25-1	ASRGGFSYEQY
TRBD1	TRBJ1-6	TRBV6-5	ASGDSGGSLH
.	TRBJ2-2	TRBV6-5	ASDAGTTGELF
TRBD2	TRBJ2-2	TRBV3-1/TRBV3-2	ASSQISGTGELF
.	TRBJ2-2	TRBV3-1/TRBV3-2	ASSQVEYTGELF
.	TRBJ2-2	TRBV3-1/TRBV3-2	ASRPGGNSNTGELF
.	TRBJ2-3	TRBV27	ASSFVGGYTDTQY
.	TRBJ2-5	TRBV29-1	SVADSLGETQY
.	TRBJ2-1	TRBV5-1	ASSPTRRSYNEQF
TRBD1	TRBJ2-7	TRBV5-1	ASKPGQGLYEQY
.	TRBJ2-5	TRBV27	ASSSGTPGGTQY
TRBD1	TRBJ1-2	TRBV28	ASSIQGAVYGYT
TRBD2	TRBJ2-2	TRBV5-4	ASSLPAGGTAGTGELF
.	TRBJ2-1	TRBV19	ATNGGVSYNEQF
TRBD1	TRBJ2-3	TRBV3-1/TRBV3-2	ASSPGLKRGPSTDTQY
.	TRBJ2-5	TRBV25-1	ASSESIVETQY
TRBD1	TRBJ2-1	TRBV24-1	ATSDSDRGQF
TRBD2	TRBJ2-5	TRBV5-4	ASSLASGGETQY
.	TRBJ1-2	TRBV28	ATPEGGRTDGYT
.	TRBJ2-3	TRBV4-3	ASSQDRPDTDTQY
TRBD2	TRBJ2-5	TRBV19	ASSKREAQETQY
TRBD2	TRBJ2-3	TRBV5-4	ASSNGKLAGSTDTQY
.	TRBJ1-3	TRBV6-5	ASRSGLGNTIY
TRBD2	TRBJ2-5	TRBV6-2/TRBV6-3	ASSSRLAGFQETQY
TRBD2	TRBJ2-2	TRBV19	ASGEFKGLAVNTGELF
.	TRBJ1-1	TRBV10-3	AINPGGVLNTEAF
TRBD2	TRBJ2-1	TRBV7-3	ASSQGLAAGAEQF
.	TRBJ1-1	TRBV9	ASSALGRNTEAF
TRBD1	TRBJ1-2	TRBV3-1/TRBV3-2	ASSQELGTGSTYGYT
TRBD2	TRBJ2-1	TRBV27	ASSRGLAVGDEQF
.	TRBJ1-6	TRBV20-1	SASSGNSGNNSPLH
TRBD2	TRBJ2-5	TRBV5-1	ASSLAGSGSSQETQY
.	TRBJ2-7	TRBV28	ASSSNRDFTYEQY
TRBD1	TRBJ1-1	TRBV15	ATSRGGQGSTEAF
.	TRBJ2-2	TRBV21-1	ASREGVTGELF
.	TRBJ2-1	TRBV12-3/TRBV12-4	ASSPARNEQF
.	TRBJ2-7	TRBV28	ASSLSRGSNDEQY
TRBD2	TRBJ2-3	TRBV3-1/TRBV3-2	ASSQGGADTQY
TRBD2	TRBJ2-5	TRBV29-1	SVAGGVKETQY
.	TRBJ1-1	TRBV10-1	ASLPPDMNTEAF
TRBD2	TRBJ2-7	TRBV2	ASSPTSGNYEQY
TRBD1	TRBJ1-5	TRBV11-2	ASSLTKPGQDSNQPQH
.	TRBJ1-2	TRBV2	ASSENGLSNYGYT
TRBD1	TRBJ1-2	TRBV28	ASSPGTGVYGYT
.	TRBJ2-7	TRBV14	ASSQDPQGQQY
.	TRBJ1-4	TRBV19	ASSPGNEKLF
TRBD2	TRBJ2-6	TRBV3-1/TRBV3-2	ASSPGTSGIPSGANVLT
TRBD1	TRBJ2-2	TRBV5-1	ASSYHRGLENTGELF
.	TRBJ1-2	TRBV11-3	ASSLSTGDGYT
TRBD2	TRBJ2-3	TRBV29-1	SVSREGGTDTQY
.	TRBJ2-4	TRBV7-9	ASSTDGSGIQY
TRBD1	TRBJ1-3	TRBV28	ASRAPGQGARVGNTIY
.	TRBJ1-2	TRBV29-1	SVEQAGWGYGYT